Presented here are 15 T cell receptor beta chains from one specimen sequenced in a study of response to subunit inactivated influenza vaccine. Each CDR3 protein is one row after TCRdb ran MiXCR on the RT-PCR reads. The data contain about 780,000 distinct CDR3 sequences, 18% of them singletons. This material consisted of PBMCs from blood, taken roughly 5 days after vaccination. These receptors were taken from a man in his fifties who received an inactivated influenza vaccine.

V usage is TRBV4-3 and J usage is TRBJ2-4; 9 bases line up with TRBD2. Germline-derived CDR1 and CDR2 are LGHNA and YSLEER. This CDR3 has 17 amino acids. Trimming cost V 0 bases and J 3 bases; bases outside gene matches: 6. CDR3 DNA: TGCGCCAGCAGCCAAGATGGACCTAGCGGGATCAAAAACATTCAGTACTTC. It translates to CASSQDGPSGIKNIQYF.

This clonotype was seen a handful of times. The genes are TRBV7-2 and TRBJ2-3, with TRBD2 matching over 9 bases. The CDR3 has 16 residues. CDR1 is SGHTA, CDR2 FQGNSA, per germline. V gave up 2 bases and J gave up 5 bases; unmatched junction bases: 8. This chain's CDR3 is CASSLTWRGGRDTQYF. CDR3 nucleotides: TGTGCCAGCAGCTTAACATGGCGGGGGGGCAGAGATACGCAGTATTTT.

Note on this clonotype: A read error may explain this, as a much larger clone is one base away. This rearrangement joins TRBV12-3 or TRBV12-4 to TRBJ2-7; D possibly corresponds to TRBD1 (6 bases). Trimming removed 8 bases from V and 12 bases from J, with 26 bases in between. The length of the CDR3 is 14 residues. In nucleotides, the CDR3 is TGTGCCAGCTGTCAGACAGGAAACAACGAACGCTTGTACTTC. Its translation is CASCQTGNNERLYF.

This clonotype showed up just a few times. This chain connects TRBV20-1 to TRBJ2-7, with TRBD1 matching 9 bases. The CDR3 length is 16 residues. Germline V gene data show CDR1 as DFQATT and CDR2 as SNEGSKA (reference sequence). J gave up 0 bases and V 3 bases, and 9 bases lay outside the gene matches. This CDR3 reads CSARGQGIYFSYEQYF. Written as DNA, the CDR3 is TGCAGTGCTAGGGGACAGGGTATTTATTTCTCCTACGAGCAGTACTTC.

J is TRBJ1-1 and V is TRBV7-2; weak D call: TRBD1 (5 bases). The CDR3 has 14 residues. Between the trimmed V and J ends, which lost 6 bases and 3 bases, there was a span of 14 bases. Germline assignment: CDR1 SGHTA and CDR2 FQGNSA. CDR3 coding DNA: TGTGCCAGCAGGGACTTTAGGGGTTACACTGAAGCTTTCTTT. This codes for CASRDFRGYTEAFF.

The genes are TRBV2 and TRBJ2-5; D is unresolved. Germline lookup yields CDR1 SNHLY and CDR2 FYNNEI. This CDR3 comprises 15 residues. V gave up 6 bases and J gave up 0 bases, with 14 bases separating them. CDR3 loop: CASRRTLLYQETQYF. The CDR3 nucleotides are TGTGCCAGCAGGAGGACGCTACTGTACCAAGAGACCCAGTACTTC.

This clonotype was counted only a few times. V is TRBV5-6 and J is TRBJ2-3, with D uncertain. The CDR3 runs to 15 residues. V lost 4 bases and J lost 2, with 14 bases in between. CDR1 and CDR2 (germline): SGHDT, YYEEEE. The CDR3 sequence is CASSRLRRSTDTQYF. CDR3 coding DNA: TGTGCCAGCAGCCGCTTAAGGAGATCCACAGATACGCAGTATTTT.

The chain has TRBV4-2 and TRBJ1-5; TRBD1 is a possible D gene (5 bases). The V end was cut by 0 bases, the J end by 4 bases, with 13 bases between. Germline V gene sequence: CDR1 LGHNA, CDR2 YNFKEQ. CDR3 length equals 16 residues. As DNA, the CDR3 is TGTGCCAGCAGCCAAGAAGGAACAGGAAGAAATCAGCCCCAGCATTTT. Its translation: CASSQEGTGRNQPQHF.

Written as DNA, the CDR3 is TGTGCCAGCAGTCTTCAGACGGGAAAACTGTTTTTT. Protein sequence: CASSLQTGKLFF. The chain combines TRBV12-3 or TRBV12-4 with TRBJ1-4; D not certain. The V end was cut by 5 bases, the J end by 10 bases, with 11 bases between. This CDR3 is 12 amino acids long.

Note on this clonotype: A junction boundary mismatches the germline segment, possibly from a read error. The rearrangement joins TRBV7-9 to TRBJ2-5; D is possibly TRBD2 (6 bases). Looked up from germline, CDR1 is SEHNR and CDR2 is FQNEAQ (reference sequence). There are 14 residues in the CDR3. In DNA form, the CDR3 reads TGTGCCAGCAGATCAGCGGAGGGGCAAGAAACCCAGTACTTC. This gives the protein CASRSAEGQETQYF.

This clonotype was counted between two and nine times. This sequence joins TRBV6-2 or TRBV6-3 and TRBJ1-5, with 11 bases lining up with TRBD1. The junction had 4 bases not matched to a gene; V was cut back by 2 bases and J by 1 base. From germline, CDR1 is MNHEY and CDR2 SVGEGT. The CDR3 has 17 residues. CDR3 amino acids: CASSYRTGGLSNQPQHF. The CDR3 coding sequence is TGTGCCAGCAGTTACCGGACAGGGGGCTTAAGCAATCAGCCCCAGCATTTT.

The gene calls are TRBV6-1 and TRBJ2-2; 7 bases fit TRBD1. The CDR3 extends over 13 amino acids. Germline loops: CDR1 MNHNS, CDR2 SASEGT. V trimming: 8 bases; J trimming: 3 bases; junction bases outside the gene matches: 3. CDR3 sequence (DNA): TGTGCCAGCGGACAGGCCGACACCGGGGAGCTGTTTTTT. Translation: CASGQADTGELFF.

The rearrangement joins TRBV4-1 to TRBJ1-2; D is perhaps TRBD1 (5 bases). The V gene's germline CDR1 is MGHRA and CDR2 YSYEKL. The length of the CDR3 is 16 residues. V was cut by 3 bases and J by 2 bases, with 16 bases left in between. This CDR3 reads CASSQLGRPPNYGYTF. The CDR3 nucleotides are TGCGCCAGCAGCCAGTTGGGACGCCCGCCCAACTATGGCTACACCTTC.

The V and J genes are TRBV7-9 and TRBJ1-1; TRBD1 aligns across 7 bases. Germline trimming cut 3 bases from V and 4 bases from J; bases unmatched to any gene: 5. Germline CDR1 is SEHNR and CDR2 is FQNEAQ (reference sequence). The CDR3 contains 14 residues. Written as DNA, the CDR3 is TGTGCCAGCAGCTTGCCAGGGGGGAGCACTGAAGCTTTCTTT. Translation gives CASSLPGGSTEAFF.

Only a few counts were recorded for this clonotype. The CDR3 nucleotides are TGTGCCACCAGTGATTTGAGCCTAAGCTCCTACAATGAGCAGTTCTTC. Protein product: CATSDLSLSSYNEQFF. The V gene is TRBV24-1, the J gene TRBJ2-1; no reliable D call. Germline CDR1 is KGHDR and CDR2 is SFDVKD. Trimming took 0 bases from V and 0 from J, leaving 8 bases between them. The CDR3 spans 16 residues.